This T cell receptor beta chain was captured in a study of shared clonotypes between healthy human individuals. Background on the study: CD4 naive cells filled three plates per donor, CD4 memory three, CD8 naive two and CD8 memory one. Study-level points and caveats: Inspection by rarefaction showed sorted-subset sequencing to be incomplete despite large depth.

Methods used by the authors: From ImmunoSEQ came sequences covering only the junction and carrying no quality scores, so filtering differed. Measured with immunoSEQ multiplex PCR; TCRdb has only the in-frame clones, and not every one. That table gives V, J and clone size, and the DNA gave D and trimming. The data show roughly 770,000 clones, roughly 96% seen once. The naive CD8 population came from CD45RO-negative cells selected for CCR7, without terminally differentiated effector memory CD45RA+ cells. The CDR3 sequence is 17 residues long. V shed 5 bases and J shed 0 bases, with 17 bases lying between them. The V gene's germline CDR1 is MNHEY and CDR2 SMNVEV (reference sequence). Concerning this clone: Its antigen is unknown.

The TCR comes from a man aged 25 to 40 in good health. The sequenced sample was naive CD8+ T cells sorted from blood. V is TRBV27 and J is TRBJ1-3; D gene ambiguous. CDR3 residues: CASSPLGTTSSGNTIYF. The CDR3 region has the DNA TGTGCCAGCAGTCCCCTCGGTACGACCAGCTCTGGAAACACCATATATTTT.